This is a list of T cell receptor beta chains from one sample in a study of T-cell memory formation after mild COVID-19. TCRdb called the 5' RACE reads again in MiXCR, with one record for every CDR3 protein. The sample holds about 180,000 distinct CDR3 sequences, around a sixth seen once. Sequenced input: PBMCs or a T cell subset sorted from them (not recorded which). All receptors come from a man aged 18 to 29 who had mild COVID-19 (a few samples of this study predate the infection). Cell type and time point are not known. Each CDR3 is given with its conserved first and last residue. Each record gives: CDR3 protein, J gene, D gene, V gene. The D gene is left open where the match is weak.

CDR3 protein: CASSGGLNGYTF; J gene: TRBJ1-2; D gene: -; V gene: TRBV5-1
CDR3 protein: CASSLRRENTEAFF; J gene: TRBJ1-1; D gene: -; V gene: TRBV27
CDR3 protein: CASSLDWTGAYNEQFF; J gene: TRBJ2-1; D gene: TRBD1; V gene: TRBV11-2
CDR3 protein: CARSLAGDTGELFF; J gene: TRBJ2-2; D gene: -; V gene: TRBV5-3
CDR3 protein: CASSDSGASGYTQYF; J gene: TRBJ2-3; D gene: TRBD2; V gene: TRBV6-4
CDR3 protein: CASSLAGGDSGETQYF; J gene: TRBJ2-5; D gene: -; V gene: TRBV5-1
CDR3 protein: CASSLMQGEVEAFF; J gene: TRBJ1-1; D gene: -; V gene: TRBV5-1
CDR3 protein: CASSLVAGSNQPQHF; J gene: TRBJ1-5; D gene: -; V gene: TRBV7-2
CDR3 protein: CASSRRGGGAVDTQYF; J gene: TRBJ2-3; D gene: TRBD2; V gene: TRBV11-2
CDR3 protein: CASSVGGDVYQETQYF; J gene: TRBJ2-5; D gene: -; V gene: TRBV9
CDR3 protein: CASSVGGTQETQYF; J gene: TRBJ2-5; D gene: -; V gene: TRBV9
CDR3 protein: CASSPRTGVNYGYTF; J gene: TRBJ1-2; D gene: TRBD1; V gene: TRBV18
CDR3 protein: CASSLGAGNTGELFF; J gene: TRBJ2-2; D gene: -; V gene: TRBV5-1
CDR3 protein: CASSGLLSWNEQFF; J gene: TRBJ2-1; D gene: -; V gene: TRBV7-2
CDR3 protein: CASRAGTVKETQYF; J gene: TRBJ2-5; D gene: TRBD1; V gene: TRBV6-1
CDR3 protein: CASSLETVGYGYTF; J gene: TRBJ1-2; D gene: -; V gene: TRBV4-3
CDR3 protein: CASSYSRMKESSYNSPLHF; J gene: TRBJ1-6; D gene: -; V gene: TRBV6-5
CDR3 protein: CASAQPNTGELFF; J gene: TRBJ2-2; D gene: -; V gene: TRBV11-1
CDR3 protein: CASSLDSSTPLHF; J gene: TRBJ1-6; D gene: -; V gene: TRBV12-3/TRBV12-4
CDR3 protein: CASSKRGGTNEQFF; J gene: TRBJ2-1; D gene: TRBD2; V gene: TRBV7-3
CDR3 protein: CASSLRWADTQYF; J gene: TRBJ2-3; D gene: -; V gene: TRBV7-9
CDR3 protein: CASSQGGYNEQFF; J gene: TRBJ2-1; D gene: -; V gene: TRBV5-4
CDR3 protein: CASSVGWRTGDVSDQPQHF; J gene: TRBJ1-5; D gene: TRBD1; V gene: TRBV9
CDR3 protein: CASSLDAENEQFF; J gene: TRBJ2-1; D gene: -; V gene: TRBV11-3
CDR3 protein: CASRTSGGHEQFF; J gene: TRBJ2-1; D gene: TRBD2; V gene: TRBV5-1
CDR3 protein: CASSHPRDRGGNTEAFF; J gene: TRBJ1-1; D gene: TRBD1; V gene: TRBV23-1
CDR3 protein: CASSVRDRGQETQYF; J gene: TRBJ2-5; D gene: TRBD1; V gene: TRBV7-2
CDR3 protein: CASSATVIQETQYF; J gene: TRBJ2-5; D gene: -; V gene: TRBV4-1
CDR3 protein: CASSSTSGYNEQFF; J gene: TRBJ2-1; D gene: TRBD2; V gene: TRBV7-3
CDR3 protein: CASSFPPGQRVNTEAFF; J gene: TRBJ1-1; D gene: -; V gene: TRBV7-2
CDR3 protein: CASRGTSTDTQYF; J gene: TRBJ2-3; D gene: -; V gene: TRBV6-5
CDR3 protein: CASSSTGDGGYTF; J gene: TRBJ1-2; D gene: TRBD1; V gene: TRBV7-9